What follows is one TCR beta chain and its context. As originally analysed: Counts of nucleated cells, estimated from reference gene primer amplification, were obtained. Measured with immunoSEQ multiplex PCR; TCRdb has only the in-frame clones, and not every one. The V and J calls and clone size come from that table; D and trimming were worked out from the DNA. The sample lists some 200,000 clones; 84% were seen once. Per germline, CDR1 KGHSH and CDR2 LQKENI. CDR3 length equals 17 residues. Germline trimming cut 2 bases from V and 5 bases from J; bases unmatched to any gene: 8. This sample was taken from a study of blood T cell repertoires in COVID-19.

This TCR came from a woman aged 40 to 55 who had recovered from COVID-19. Sequenced: peripheral blood. The V call is TRBV18, the J call TRBJ1-4; 10 bases match TRBD1. CDR3 nucleotides: TGTGCCAGCTCACCAACACCGGGGACAGGGGCGAATGAAAAACTGTTTTTT. As protein: CASSPTPGTGANEKLFF.